These 16 T cell receptor beta chains originate from one sample sequenced in a study of response to subunit inactivated influenza vaccine listed by TCRdb under 2018. Library generation was performed with RT-PCR. The instrument given in TCRdb is Illumina HiSeq 2500. Using fastp trimming at Q25 and MiXCR clonotype assembly, TCRdb reanalyzed the public sequencing data and kept in-frame beta chains. One record per CDR3 amino acid sequence lists the most common genes and DNA. The sample yields around 580,000 distinct CDR3 sequences; around 15% were counted once. The ten largest clones represent around 10% of the sample. This specimen was PBMCs from blood, taken 11 to 12 days after vaccination. The receptors were sampled from a man aged 45-65 years who received an inactivated influenza vaccine. Donor details come from another sample of the same person, matched by shared clones.

This chain uses TRBV6-2 or TRBV6-3 with TRBJ2-7; TRBD2 matches 7 bases. CDR3 size: 12 residues. The trim removed 7 bases at V and 7 bases at J, leaving 7 bases unmatched. Germline V CDR1 and CDR2: MNHEY, SVGEGT. CDR3 DNA: TGTGCCAGCATGCGGGGGATTTGGGAGCAGTACTTC. Protein: CASMRGIWEQYF.

Only a few counts were recorded for this clonotype. This rearrangement joins TRBV5-1 to TRBJ2-5; D not certain. Trimming left V 7 bases short and J 1 base short, with 5 bases between. CDR3 length: 11 amino acids. Germline CDR1 is SGHRS and CDR2 is YFSETQ. The CDR3 sequence is CASASQETQYF. The CDR3 DNA reads as TGCGCCAGCGCTAGCCAAGAGACCCAGTACTTC.

A few counts support this clonotype. This rearrangement joins TRBV29-1 to TRBJ2-7, with 8 bases identical to TRBD1. This CDR3 region has 11 residues. The V and J ends lost 6 bases and 5 bases, in that order; junction bases with no gene match: 3. The V gene's germline CDR1 is SQVTM and CDR2 ANQGSEA. Written as DNA, the CDR3 is TGCAGCGTCGCGACAGGGGACGAGCAGTACTTC. Amino acids: CSVATGDEQYF.

The rearrangement uses TRBV5-1 and TRBJ2-5; 9 nucleotides line up with TRBD2. V dropped 6 bases and J dropped 2; count of bases not matched to a gene: 8. Germline values: CDR1 SGHRS, CDR2 YFSETQ. This CDR3 spans 15 amino acids. The CDR3 region is CASNTAGGGQETQYF. Here the CDR3 DNA reads TGCGCCAGCAACACAGCGGGAGGAGGTCAAGAGACCCAGTACTTC.

The chain recombines TRBV5-1 with TRBJ2-1; weak D call: TRBD1 (7 bases). V was trimmed by 0 bases and J by 8 bases, leaving 15 bases between them. Germline V lookup: CDR1 SGHRS, CDR2 YFSETQ. This CDR3 has 15 amino acids. CDR3 amino acids: CASSLVGQGGYEQFF. DNA for the CDR3: TGCGCCAGCAGCTTGGTTGGGCAGGGGGGTTATGAGCAGTTCTTC.

This clonotype was counted only a few times. This chain connects TRBV6-5 to TRBJ1-2, with 9 nucleotides matching TRBD1. The germline V gene has CDR1 MNHEY and CDR2 SVGAGI. V dropped 0 bases and J dropped 6; count of bases not matched to a gene: 5. The CDR3 has 15 amino acids. The CDR3 DNA follows: TGTGCCAGCAGTTACTCTGGACAGGGGATCGATGGCTACACCTTC. Translated, it gives CASSYSGQGIDGYTF.

This clonotype was observed many times. The chain joins TRBV29-1 to TRBJ2-7; tentatively, D is TRBD1 (5 bases). The V and J ends lost 5 bases and 0 bases respectively, with 8 bases between them. This CDR3 is 12 amino acids long. Germline V lookup: CDR1 SQVTM, CDR2 ANQGSEA. The CDR3 DNA is TGCAGCGTTTTAACAGGCTCCTACGAGCAGTACTTC. Translating gives CSVLTGSYEQYF.

The CDR3 region is CSGDSYNEQFF. For the CDR3, the DNA is TGCAGCGGGGACTCCTACAATGAGCAGTTCTTC. V is TRBV29-1 and J is TRBJ2-1; D gene ambiguous. Germline V gives CDR1 SQVTM, CDR2 ANQGSEA. V lost 7 bases and J 0 bases, leaving 4 bases between the germline ends. The CDR3 extends over 11 amino acids.

The J gene is TRBJ1-3, the V gene TRBV5-5; possibly TRBD1 for D (6 bases). The length of the CDR3 is 14 residues. V was trimmed by 4 bases and J by 0 bases, leaving 8 bases between them. Germline CDR1 reads SGHKS; CDR2 reads YYEKEE (reference sequence). CDR3 protein: CASSHRVSGNTIYF. CDR3 nucleotide sequence: TGTGCCAGCAGCCACAGGGTCTCTGGAAACACCATATATTTT.

The sample holds a few counts of this clonotype. The chain employs TRBV28 and TRBJ1-2; TRBD1 matches at 7 bases. J gave up 4 bases and V 5 bases, and 10 bases lay outside the gene matches. This CDR3 is built from 15 residues. Germline lookup yields CDR1 MDHEN and CDR2 SYDVKM. This CDR3 is CASSPLRDSGYGYTF. DNA for the CDR3: TGTGCCAGCAGTCCCCTCCGGGACAGCGGCTATGGCTACACCTTC.

This clonotype has a handful of counts. The V call is TRBV9, the J call TRBJ2-1; 11 bases agree with TRBD2. With V trimmed by 2 bases and J by 4 bases, 5 bases remained unmatched. The CDR3 length is 16 residues. The germline V gene has CDR1 SGDLS and CDR2 YYNGEE. This chain's CDR3 is CASSVSGTSGYNEQFF. The CDR3 DNA sequence: TGTGCCAGCAGCGTTTCCGGGACTAGCGGTTACAATGAGCAGTTCTTC.

This clonotype was seen a few times. The chain carries TRBV5-1 and TRBJ2-7; a possible D gene is TRBD2 (5 bases). This CDR3 spans 14 amino acids. The V and J ends lost 2 bases and 6 bases respectively, with 15 bases between them. Per germline, CDR1 SGHRS and CDR2 YFSETQ. CDR3 bases: TGCGCCAGCAGCTTTGGAGGAGCTCGCTTCGAGCAGTACTTC. Residues: CASSFGGARFEQYF.

The CDR3 region is CSARSTKTGAYEQYF. CDR3 nucleotide sequence: TGCAGTGCTAGATCGACAAAGACAGGAGCCTACGAGCAGTACTTC. The J gene is TRBJ2-7, the V gene TRBV20-1; D is possibly TRBD1 (6 bases). V was shortened by 2 bases and J by 2 bases, with 16 bases between the two germline ends. The germline CDR1 and CDR2 sequences are DFQATT and SNEGSKA (reference sequence). The CDR3 contains 15 residues.

In its sample, this clonotype was seen a few times. The CDR3 nucleotides are TGTGCCAGCAGTGAAATAGGAATAGGGACAGGCTCCTACGAGCAGTACTTC. This codes for CASSEIGIGTGSYEQYF. V usage is TRBV25-1 and J usage is TRBJ2-7; 8 bases line up with TRBD1. Germline CDR1 MGHDK, CDR2 SYGVNS. CDR3 size: 17 residues. Trimming removed 2 bases from V and 0 bases from J; junction bases left unmatched: 9.

The gene calls are TRBV29-1 and TRBJ1-5; unclear D gene. This CDR3 is 12 amino acids long. CDR1 is SQVTM and CDR2 is ANQGSEA in the germline V gene. The DNA for the CDR3 is TGCATCTCACCCCCGGGAACGCAGCCCCAGCATTTT. Translating it yields CISPPGTQPQHF.

The chain combines TRBV20-1 with TRBJ1-1; the match to TRBD1 covers 8 bases. The CDR3 is made up of 17 amino acids. Unmatched junction bases numbered 19, after V lost 5 bases and J lost 5 bases. The germline V gene has CDR1 DFQATT and CDR2 SNEGSKA (reference sequence). CDR3 sequence reads: CSAFLRSGGAGLTEAFF. CDR3 nucleotides: TGCAGTGCTTTTCTCCGTTCAGGGGGCGCCGGGCTTACTGAAGCTTTCTTT.